Below are 8 T cell receptor beta chains sequenced from a single sample in a study of siplizumab effects on memory and regulatory T cells. Profiling relied on immunoSEQ multiplex PCR, and the TCRdb table lists in-frame clones only, not all of them. Among 65,000 to 90,000 clones listed, 93% were seen once. Sequenced: CD8+ T cells sorted from blood. Receptors were obtained from a human donor in good health.

The chain has TRBV5-4 and TRBJ2-1; 9 bases line up with TRBD1. Germline V gene sequence: CDR1 SGHNT, CDR2 YYREEE (reference sequence). The CDR3 totals 16 residues. Germline trimming cut 4 bases from V and 0 bases from J; bases unmatched to any gene: 5. CDR3 sequence reads: CASSGGTGTSYNEQFF. DNA of the CDR3: TGTGCCAGCAGCGGGGGGACAGGGACCTCCTACAATGAGCAGTTCTTC.

The chain uses TRBV9 and TRBJ2-7; maybe TRBD1 (5 bases). The germline V and J ends were trimmed by 1 base and 0 bases, with 11 bases remaining between them. The CDR3 is 15 residues long. The germline V gene encodes CDR1 SGDLS and CDR2 YYNGEE. The CDR3, as DNA: TGTGCCAGCAGCGTATCACAGGCCCTCTCCTACGAGCAGTACTTC. This sequence encodes CASSVSQALSYEQYF.

The rearrangement joins TRBV4-3 to TRBJ2-2; 11 bases line up with TRBD2. After removal of 0 bases from V and 1 base from J, the junction contained 4 bases not matched to a gene. CDR3 length equals 18 residues. Germline lookup yields CDR1 LGHNA and CDR2 YSLEER. The chain's CDR3 is CASSQEDLAGGNTGELFF. CDR3 coding DNA: TGCGCCAGCAGCCAAGAAGACCTAGCGGGGGGGAACACCGGGGAGCTGTTTTTT.

V gene TRBV7-8 combines with J gene TRBJ2-5, with 9 bases lining up with TRBD2. V dropped 1 base and J dropped 5; count of bases not matched to a gene: 5. Germline V gene sequence: CDR1 SGHVS, CDR2 FQNEAQ. CDR3 length equals 15 residues. CDR3 in amino acids: CASSLGASGVETQYF. The CDR3 region has the DNA TGTGCCAGCAGCTTAGGGGCTAGCGGGGTTGAGACCCAGTACTTC. The full variable domain, rest sourced from reference TRBV7-8 and TRBJ2-5, is GAGVSQSPRYKVAKRGQDVALRCDPISGHVSLFWYQQALGQGPEFLTYFQNEAQLDKSGLPSDRFFAERPEGSVSTLKIQRTQQEDSAVYLCASSLGASGVETQYFGPGTRLLVL.

The V call is TRBV7-2, the J call TRBJ2-7; tentative D call: TRBD2 (6 bases). Trimming removed 4 bases from V and 0 bases from J, with 10 bases in between. CDR1 and CDR2 (germline): SGHTA, FQGNSA. This CDR3 comprises 14 residues. CDR3 in DNA: TGTGCCAGCAGCTGGGGGGAGGCCTCCTACGAGCAGTACTTC. It specifies CASSWGEASYEQYF.

The sample holds one count of this clone. V is TRBV27 and J is TRBJ2-7; the D gene is possibly TRBD1 (6 bases). Germline assignment: CDR1 MNHEY and CDR2 SMNVEV (reference sequence). The CDR3 loop spans 14 amino acids. Trimming cost V 2 bases and J 3 bases, with 11 bases left between them. The chain's CDR3 is CASSLAPGDYEQYF. The CDR3 DNA reads TGTGCCAGCAGTTTAGCCCCAGGGGACTACGAGCAGTACTTC.

The gene calls are TRBV28 and TRBJ2-7; D is perhaps TRBD2 (6 bases). The CDR3 is made up of 12 amino acids. V was shortened by 6 bases and J by 4 bases, with 10 bases between the two germline ends. Per the germline V gene, CDR1 is MDHEN and CDR2 is SYDVKM. CDR3 loop: CASSPGGYEQYF. CDR3 nucleotide sequence: TGTGCCAGCAGCCCCGGGGGATACGAGCAGTACTTC.

The V call is TRBV7-3, the J call TRBJ2-1; tentatively, D is TRBD1 or TRBD2 (5 bases each). Trimming took off 3 bases at V and 6 bases at J, with 21 bases between the two ends. Germline-derived CDR1 and CDR2 are SGHTA and FQGTGA. The CDR3 is 17 amino acids. CDR3 sequence: CASSLTSGTHPINEQFF. Written as DNA, the CDR3 is TGTGCCAGCAGCTTGACATCCGGGACCCACCCCATCAATGAGCAGTTCTTC.